These 5 T cell receptor beta chains originate from one sample sequenced in a study of blood T cell repertoires in COVID-19. Libraries were prepared by immunoSEQ multiplex PCR; TCRdb keeps only in-frame clonotypes and omits some of them. Of over 150,000 clones listed, approximately 90% were seen once; the top ten hold about an eighth. The sequenced sample was peripheral blood. The receptors originated from a woman in her 70s with COVID-19, enrolled during active disease.

The V gene is TRBV15, the J gene TRBJ2-1; 7 bases fit TRBD1. The V gene's germline CDR1 is LNHNV and CDR2 YYDKDF (reference sequence). There are 12 residues in the CDR3. CDR3 in amino acids: CATWDSYNEQFF. The CDR3 region has the DNA TGTGCTACGTGGGACAGTTACAATGAGCAGTTCTTC.

The V and J genes are TRBV10-3 and TRBJ2-4; weak D call: TRBD2 (7 bases). Germline-derived CDR1 and CDR2 are ENHRY and SYGVKD. V was trimmed by 6 bases and J by 4 bases, leaving 19 bases between them. The CDR3 is 16 residues long. The CDR3 reads CAIRAREGVDKNIQYF. The CDR3 coding sequence is TGTGCCATCAGGGCTAGGGAGGGGGTGGATAAAAACATTCAGTACTTC.

The chain joins TRBV12-3 or TRBV12-4 to TRBJ1-1; D is unclear. The V and J ends lost 3 bases and 1 base respectively, with 6 bases between them. This CDR3 has 13 amino acids. In nucleotides, the CDR3 is TGTGCCAGCAGTTTGGTGAGGAACACTGAAGCTTTCTTT. It translates to CASSLVRNTEAFF.

The chain recombines TRBV2 with TRBJ1-3; no clear D gene. Germline CDR1 and CDR2: SNHLY and FYNNEI. This CDR3 has 16 amino acids. V gave up 7 bases and J gave up 0 bases, with 16 bases separating them. The chain's CDR3 is CASISGSITSGNTIYF. Here the CDR3 DNA reads TGTGCCAGCATAAGCGGATCTATAACCTCTGGAAACACCATATATTTT. Full variable domain (remainder filled in from reference TRBV2 and TRBJ1-3): EPEVTQTPSHQVTQMGQEVILRCVPISNHLYFYWYRQILGQKVEFLVSFYNNEISEKSEIFDDQFSVERPDGSNFTLKIRSTKLEDSAMYFCASISGSITSGNTIYFGEGSWLTVV.

This sequence joins TRBV15 and TRBJ2-1; 12 bases agree with TRBD2. The CDR3 runs to 15 residues. Losses at the gene ends were 1 base for V and 8 bases for J; bases not matched to a gene: 3. The germline gives CDR1 LNHNV, CDR2 YYDKDF (reference sequence). As DNA, the CDR3 is TGTGCCACCAGCAGAGTTCTAGCGGGAGGGCATGAGCAGTTCTTC. This sequence encodes CATSRVLAGGHEQFF.